This T cell receptor (beta chain) was sequenced in a study of cytomegalovirus exposure and HLA in healthy donors. As for the study in general: The use of the same platform for the 110 or so validation repertoires and the approximately 670 first-cohort repertoires was reported by a later analysis.

The method was immunoSEQ multiplex PCR; TCRdb's version includes in-frame clones alone and lacks a portion of them. In the table there are 200,000 to 250,000 clones, around four fifths of which are singletons. Study-level points and caveats: A subsequent analysis found that TCR clusters from the first cohort also tended to co-occur in the 120 or so validation repertoires, with around 94% of cluster scores above 0. The authors listed 150 to 200 TCR beta chains as cytomegalovirus-associated.

Between the trimmed V and J ends, which lost 0 bases and 2 bases, there was a span of 14 bases. CDR1 SGHAT and CDR2 FQNNGV come from the germline V gene. The CDR3 extends over 16 amino acids. In the case of this clone: Its matching antigen is unknown.

This receptor was obtained from a woman between 18 and 29 years old in good health and CMV-seronegative. The V and J genes are TRBV11-2 and TRBJ2-7; D call uncertain. The sample was PBMCs. The CDR3 loop is CASSLETSGSAYEQYF. The CDR3 nucleotides are TGTGCCAGCAGCTTAGAGACTTCGGGTTCCGCCTACGAGCAGTACTTC.